This T cell receptor (beta chain) was captured by sequencing in a study of blood T cells in healthy people across ages. Alongside a J-beta primer mix, a sample-barcoded 5' primer served in a second PCR lasting 7 to 11 cycles. TCRdb ran MiXCR on the 5' RACE reads and lists one entry per CDR3 protein. This table holds roughly 1,000,000 distinct CDR3 sequences, roughly 24% found once. CDR1 and CDR2 (germline): MNHEY, SMNVEV (reference sequence). V was clipped by 6 bases and J by 2 bases, with 14 bases between them. The length of the CDR3 is 15 residues. Per-sample PBMC isolation yielded at least 6 million cells. The same sample was also used in a study of T cells of mothers and their children. Per that paper: A few healthy Caucasian mothers, along with their six children, were the donors.

The V gene is TRBV27, the J gene TRBJ1-5; D is possibly TRBD1 (6 bases). Input material: blood. This TCR derives from a girl aged 2 to 9 in good health. In nucleotides, the CDR3 is TGTGCCAGCAGAAAGGGGGGCTCGGGCAATCAGCCCCAGCATTTT. This translates into CASRKGGSGNQPQHF.